Following are 28 T cell receptor beta chains from one sample sequenced in a study of cytomegalovirus exposure and HLA in healthy donors. The PCR had 60 Vbeta and 13 Jbeta primers. Measured with immunoSEQ multiplex PCR; TCRdb has only the in-frame clones, and not every one. The table lists just over 150,000 clones, 60% to 85% of them singletons. Sequenced material: PBMCs. Receptors were obtained from a middle-aged woman in good health and CMV-seronegative.

J is TRBJ1-2 and V is TRBV27; TRBD1 aligns across 9 bases. The CDR3 runs 15 residues. V lost 7 bases and J lost 8; bases outside the gene matches: 14. The germline V gene encodes CDR1 MNHEY and CDR2 SMNVEV (reference sequence). The CDR3 region is CASIIRDRAWWGYTF. As DNA, the CDR3 is TGTGCCAGCATTATCAGGGACAGGGCTTGGTGGGGCTACACCTTC.

The chain recombines TRBV14 with TRBJ1-1; D not certain. With 4 bases removed from V and 4 bases from J, the gap between germline ends came to 16 bases. The germline gives CDR1 SGHDN, CDR2 FVKESK. The CDR3 length is 15 residues. The CDR3 sequence is CASSLIEGVGTEAFF. For the CDR3, the DNA is TGTGCCAGCAGCCTCATAGAGGGTGTTGGCACTGAAGCTTTCTTT.

The chain couples TRBV12-5 to TRBJ2-3; the D gene is possibly TRBD2 (6 bases). The CDR3 runs to 13 residues. The germline gives CDR1 LGHNT, CDR2 FRNRAP. The CDR3 loop is CASLSSGTDTQYF. CDR3 bases: TGTGCCAGTCTCTCTAGCGGCACAGATACGCAGTATTTT.

The chain joins TRBV5-6 to TRBJ2-7; D is unresolved. Between the trimmed V and J ends, which lost 3 bases and 4 bases, there was a span of 11 bases. The CDR3 extends over 13 amino acids. Germline assignment: CDR1 SGHDT and CDR2 YYEEEE. DNA for the CDR3: TGTGCCAGCAGCTATTCGGGTCAGTACGAGCAGTACTTC. It translates to CASSYSGQYEQYF. Full variable domain (remainder filled in from reference TRBV5-6 and TRBJ2-7): DAGVTQSPTHLIKTRGQQVTLRCSPKSGHDTVSWYQQALGQGPQFIFQYYEEEERQRGNFPDRFSGHQFPNYSSELNVNALLLGDSALYLCASSYSGQYEQYFGPGTRLTVT.

The rearrangement uses TRBV6-5 and TRBJ1-4; 10 bases map to TRBD1. The V gene end was trimmed by 5 bases and the J gene end by 8 bases; junction bases not matched to a gene: 8. Germline loops: CDR1 MNHEY, CDR2 SVGAGI. The CDR3 totals 15 residues. CDR3 amino acids: CASSIGGQGSEKLFF. CDR3 nucleotides: TGTGCCAGCAGTATAGGGGGACAGGGGTCCGAAAAACTGTTTTTT.

The V call is TRBV4-1, the J call TRBJ1-1; 7 bases fit TRBD1. The germline CDR1 and CDR2 sequences are MGHRA and YSYEKL. J gave up 0 bases and V 4 bases, and 2 bases lay outside the gene matches. The CDR3 extends over 14 amino acids. The CDR3 region has the DNA TGCGCCAGCAGCCGGGACAGCCTGAACACTGAAGCTTTCTTT. It specifies CASSRDSLNTEAFF.

This clone was seen just once. V gene TRBV11-2 combines with J gene TRBJ2-3, with 8 bases fitting TRBD1. Germline loops: CDR1 SGHAT, CDR2 FQNNGV. The V gene end was trimmed by 0 bases and the J gene end by 2 bases; junction bases not matched to a gene: 10. The CDR3 consists of 18 residues. The CDR3 DNA reads TGTGCCAGCAGCTTAGATCTCGTAGGACAGGGCGACACAGATACGCAGTATTTT. Translation: CASSLDLVGQGDTDTQYF.

The gene calls are TRBV5-1 and TRBJ2-2; a possible D gene is TRBD1 (6 bases). The V end was cut by 5 bases, the J end by 3 bases, with 17 bases between. CDR3 length equals 16 residues. Germline V gene data show CDR1 as SGHRS and CDR2 as YFSETQ. The CDR3 region is CASSPTGLSDTGELFF. The CDR3 DNA reads TGCGCCAGCAGTCCAACAGGGTTAAGTGACACCGGGGAGCTGTTTTTT.

The CDR3 reads CASTLRDHTGELFF. The CDR3, as DNA: TGTGCCAGCACTTTGAGGGATCACACCGGGGAGCTGTTTTTT. V is TRBV7-8 and J is TRBJ2-2; perhaps TRBD2 as D (5 bases). Germline assignment: CDR1 SGHVS and CDR2 FQNEAQ. The length of the CDR3 is 14 residues. Trimming left V 7 bases short and J 3 bases short, with 12 bases between.

V and J are TRBV4-1 and TRBJ2-7; no reliable D call. CDR1 and CDR2 from the germline V gene are MGHRA and YSYEKL. The CDR3 runs 13 residues. Trimming took 1 base from V and 0 from J, leaving 4 bases between them. Here the CDR3 DNA reads TGCGCCAGCAGCCAAGGTCTCTCCTACGAGCAGTACTTC. Amino acid sequence: CASSQGLSYEQYF.

As concerns this clone: The junction does not match germline at one end; this may be a read error. This rearrangement joins TRBV5-4 to TRBJ2-3; maybe TRBD2 (7 bases). The CDR3 runs to 13 residues. The germline V gene encodes CDR1 SGHNT and CDR2 YYREEE (reference sequence). CDR3 DNA sequence: TGTGCCAGCAGCTTGTTTCGGGGGGACAAGGTGTCCTTT. Translating it yields CASSLFRGDKVSF. The full variable domain, in which reference TRBV5-4 and TRBJ2-3 provide the parts outside the CDR3, is ETGVTQSPTHLIKTRGQQVTLRCSSQSGHNTVSWYQQALGQGPQFIFQYYREEENGRGNFPPRFSGLQFPNYSSELNVNALELDDSALYLCASSLFRGDKVSFGPGTRLTVL.

The sample holds one count of this clone. This chain links TRBV7-7 with TRBJ2-2; tentatively, D is TRBD2 (7 bases). The germline V gene has CDR1 SSHAT and CDR2 FNYEAQ (reference sequence). CDR3 length: 16 amino acids. V lost 0 bases and J lost 5, with 13 bases in between. CDR3 DNA: TGTGCCAGCAGCTTAGCCGAGGGGGGGCGGACCGGGGAGCTGTTTTTT. It is translated as CASSLAEGGRTGELFF. Full variable domain (outside the CDR3, taken from reference TRBV7-7 and TRBJ2-2): GAGVSQSPRYKVTKRGQDVTLRCDPISSHATLYWYQQALGQGPEFLTYFNYEAQPDKSGLPSDRFSAERPEGSISTLTIQRTEQRDSAMYRCASSLAEGGRTGELFFGEGSRLTVL.

The chain is built from TRBV10-3 and TRBJ2-1; 7 bases are shared with TRBD2. Germline CDR1 and CDR2: ENHRY and SYGVKD. This CDR3 comprises 12 residues. The ends lost 8 bases at V and 4 bases at J; junction bases unmatched: 2. In DNA form, the CDR3 reads TGTGCCATCCGGGACTATTACAATGAGCAGTTCTTC. It translates to CAIRDYYNEQFF.

V is TRBV28 and J is TRBJ2-2; D uncertain. Germline V CDR1 and CDR2: MDHEN, SYDVKM. Trimming took 6 bases from V and 5 from J, leaving 7 bases between them. The CDR3 sequence is 12 residues long. The CDR3 loop reads CASRRSTGELFF. The DNA of the CDR3 is TGTGCCAGCAGGCGAAGTACCGGGGAGCTGTTTTTT. The complete variable domain, with remaining parts taken from reference TRBV28 and TRBJ2-2, reads DVKVTQSSRYLVKRTGEKVFLECVQDMDHENMFWYRQDPGLGLRLIYFSYDVKMKEKGDIPEGYSVSREKKERFSLILESASTNQTSMYLCASRRSTGELFFGEGSRLTVL.

The chain has TRBV7-2 and TRBJ2-3; TRBD2 matches 12 bases. The germline V gene encodes CDR1 SGHTA and CDR2 FQGNSA. The CDR3 length is 17 residues. V lost 1 base, J lost 1 base, and 3 bases stayed unmatched. CDR3 amino acids: CASSLGLAGGRTDTQYF. The CDR3 DNA follows: TGTGCCAGCAGCTTAGGGCTAGCGGGGGGGCGCACAGATACGCAGTATTTT. The variable domain in full, with the rest retrieved from reference TRBV7-2 and TRBJ2-3, is GAGVSQSPSNKVTEKGKDVELRCDPISGHTALYWYRQSLGQGLEFLIYFQGNSAPDKSGLPSDRFSAERTGGSVSTLTIQRTQQEDSAVYLCASSLGLAGGRTDTQYFGPGTRLTVL.

CDR3 DNA sequence: TGTGCCAGCAGCCTGACCCCAAGACAGGGTCAATACTTC. It specifies CASSLTPRQGQYF. This chain joins TRBV11-1 and TRBJ2-7; 7 nucleotides agree with TRBD1. The ends lost 5 bases at V and 13 bases at J; junction bases unmatched: 14. The CDR3 is 13 amino acids. Germline lookup yields CDR1 SGHAT and CDR2 FQDESV (reference sequence).

For the CDR3, the DNA is TGTGCCAGCAGCCCGGGGACAGGGTGGAACACTGAAGCTTTCTTT. Protein: CASSPGTGWNTEAFF. The V call is TRBV7-8, the J call TRBJ1-1; 9 bases align to TRBD1. CDR3 size: 15 residues. V trimming: 5 bases; J trimming: 1 base; junction bases outside the gene matches: 5. CDR1 and CDR2 (germline): SGHVS, FQNEAQ.

The chain carries TRBV28 and TRBJ1-1, with 7 positions matching TRBD1. Germline lookup yields CDR1 MDHEN and CDR2 SYDVKM. This CDR3 spans 15 amino acids. Trimming cost V 6 bases and J 3 bases; bases outside gene matches: 10. CDR3 sequence: CASRGWDRRDTEAFF. For the CDR3, the DNA is TGTGCCAGCAGGGGCTGGGACAGACGAGACACTGAAGCTTTCTTT.

The rearrangement uses TRBV6-5 and TRBJ1-2, with D perhaps TRBD1 (5 bases). V lost 3 bases and J 7 bases, leaving 9 bases between the germline ends. Germline V gene data show CDR1 as MNHEY and CDR2 as SVGAGI. The CDR3 loop spans 12 amino acids. In DNA, the CDR3 is TGTGCCAGCAGTTATGTCGGGGGTGGCTACACCTTC. This translates into CASSYVGGGYTF.

The V and J genes are TRBV19 and TRBJ2-1, with a tentative D call TRBD1 (6 bases). The V gene's germline CDR1 is LNHDA and CDR2 SQIVND (reference sequence). The CDR3 length is 15 residues. Trimming took 8 bases from V and 0 from J, leaving 14 bases between them. This CDR3 reads CASCLQGGSYNEQFF. The CDR3 DNA reads TGTGCCAGTTGTCTACAGGGTGGCTCCTACAATGAGCAGTTCTTC.

The V call is TRBV7-3, the J call TRBJ1-2; D might be TRBD1 (5 bases). The germline V gene encodes CDR1 SGHTA and CDR2 FQGTGA. Trimming left V 5 bases short and J 8 bases short, with 15 bases between. This CDR3 is 13 amino acids long. This CDR3 reads CASSPDRREGYTF. CDR3 coding DNA: TGTGCCAGCAGCCCCGACAGAAGGGAAGGCTACACCTTC.

This clone has a handful of counts. CDR3 region: CASSALIQSHEQYF. DNA of the CDR3: TGTGCCAGCAGCGCCCTGATACAGTCCCACGAGCAGTACTTC. V usage is TRBV7-8 and J usage is TRBJ2-7; D remains unclear. Germline CDR1 reads SGHVS; CDR2 reads FQNEAQ. This CDR3 spans 14 amino acids. Trimming pared 5 bases from V and 5 bases from J, leaving 16 bases between.

The chain's CDR3 is CASKAASYEQYF. CDR3 nucleotide sequence: TGCGCCAGCAAGGCAGCTAGCTACGAGCAGTACTTC. The chain recombines TRBV5-1 with TRBJ2-7; D call uncertain. The V gene lost 6 bases and the J gene lost 3 bases, with 10 bases spanning the gap. Germline V gives CDR1 SGHRS, CDR2 YFSETQ. CDR3 length equals 12 residues.

This chain joins TRBV29-1 and TRBJ1-5; 12 bases map to TRBD1. This CDR3 spans 16 amino acids. V trimming: 7 bases; J trimming: 5 bases; junction bases outside the gene matches: 12. The germline V gene encodes CDR1 SQVTM and CDR2 ANQGSEA. CDR3 nucleotides: TGCAGCGCCGGGGCCGGGACAGGGGGCGTGGATCAGCCCCAGCATTTT. It yields the protein CSAGAGTGGVDQPQHF.

J is TRBJ2-7 and V is TRBV27; 13 bases align to TRBD2. CDR1 and CDR2 (germline): MNHEY, SMNVEV (reference sequence). The CDR3 is made up of 17 amino acids. The ends lost 3 bases at V and 2 bases at J; junction bases unmatched: 7. CDR3 residues: CASSFRLGTSGAYEQYF. DNA of the CDR3: TGTGCCAGCAGTTTCCGACTTGGGACTAGCGGGGCCTACGAGCAGTACTTC.

The CDR3, as DNA: TGTGCCAGCAGGACAGTCAGTAACACTGAAGCTTTCTTT. This gives the protein CASRTVSNTEAFF. This rearrangement joins TRBV2 to TRBJ1-1, with TRBD1 as a possible D gene (5 bases). Germline V gene sequence: CDR1 SNHLY, CDR2 FYNNEI. Trimming took off 6 bases at V and 2 bases at J, with 10 bases between the two ends. CDR3 size: 13 residues.

This rearrangement joins TRBV5-1 to TRBJ2-5; D may be TRBD1 (5 bases). V was cut by 0 bases and J by 5 bases, with 11 bases left in between. Germline V gene lookup returns CDR1 SGHRS and CDR2 YFSETQ. This CDR3 spans 14 amino acids. The CDR3, as DNA: TGCGCCAGCAGCTTGGGTAACGGACACGAGACCCAGTACTTC. This translates into CASSLGNGHETQYF.

The chain is built from TRBV28 and TRBJ1-2; D is uncertain. The V and J ends lost 5 bases and 4 bases respectively, with 14 bases between them. Germline values: CDR1 MDHEN, CDR2 SYDVKM. CDR3 size: 14 residues. CDR3 sequence (DNA): TGTGCCAGCAGTGAATCCGGGAATTTCTATGGCTACACCTTC. Residues: CASSESGNFYGYTF.